This T cell receptor beta chain was sequenced in a study of CD8+ T cells in alopecia areata. Stated treatment: oral pan-JAK inhibitor, 5-10 mg twice daily. This clone was seen a few times. Trimming took off 3 bases at V and 3 bases at J, with 12 bases between the two ends. The CDR3 sequence is 14 residues long. Germline CDR1 SNHLY, CDR2 FYNNEI. As the sequencing template, cDNA was produced by extracting RNA and reverse transcribing it. Libraries were prepared by immunoSEQ multiplex PCR; TCRdb keeps only in-frame clonotypes and omits some of them. In the table there are roughly 190,000 clones, about 65% of which are singletons.

This receptor was identified in a human donor with alopecia areata. V and J are TRBV2 and TRBJ2-7, with D tentatively TRBD1 or TRBD2 (5 bases each). The input for sequencing was CD4+ T cells sorted from blood, taken around week 50, from a patient treated with tofacitinib. The DNA for the CDR3 is TGTGCCAGCAGTGAGCAGGGAGTCTTCTACGAGCAGTACTTC. Residues: CASSEQGVFYEQYF.